The clone carrying this T cell receptor beta chain was observed a few times. This sample also contains other DNA sequences that code for the same CDR3. This PCR relied on a set of 60 Vbeta primers and 13 Jbeta primers. Measured with immunoSEQ multiplex PCR; TCRdb has only the in-frame clones, and not every one. The sample carries around 84,000 clones, roughly 80% recorded once. Germline V gene sequence: CDR1 MNHEY, CDR2 SVGAGI. CDR3 size: 14 residues. The V end was cut by 6 bases, the J end by 3 bases, with 12 bases between. The data originate from a study of cytomegalovirus exposure and HLA in healthy donors.

The sequence came from a man aged 45-60 years in good health and CMV-seronegative. The sample comprised PBMCs. This sequence joins TRBV6-5 and TRBJ1-3; D is perhaps TRBD1 (5 bases). The CDR3 sequence: CASSRDSFGNTIYF. Written as DNA, the CDR3 is TGTGCCAGCAGCCGAGACAGCTTTGGAAACACCATATATTTT.